This TCR beta chain is drawn from a study of T cells after yellow fever vaccination. The study's findings and limits: Subsequent booster samples again held most clones from primary vaccination (96% CD4, about 86% CD8).

Germline CDR1 is SGHRS and CDR2 is YFSETQ. V shed 5 bases and J 5 bases; nucleotides not matched to a gene: 8. CDR3 size: 14 residues. Template switching by 5'RACE produced TCR cDNA, adding a universal primer site and UMIs. TCRdb recomputed calls from the 5' RACE reads with MiXCR, one row per CDR3 protein. The sample holds about 160,000 distinct CDR3 sequences, around 8.5% seen once. There are many counts of this clonotype. Its antigen is undetermined. The TCR sequence derives from a man younger than 35 who received the YFV17D yellow fever vaccine. The sequencing used CD8+ T cells sorted from PBMCs, collected 45 days after the yellow fever booster vaccination. This chain connects TRBV5-1 to TRBJ1-2; 8 bases fit TRBD1. The CDR3 DNA reads as TGCGCCAGCAGAACGGACAGGGTGAGGTATGGCTACACCTTC. It yields the protein CASRTDRVRYGYTF.